The 18 T cell receptor beta chains below all came from one sample that was sequenced in a study of blood T cell repertoires in COVID-19. The method was immunoSEQ multiplex PCR; TCRdb's version includes in-frame clones alone and lacks a portion of them. The sample lists 60,000 or so clones, 79% occurring once. The sample was peripheral blood. Source of these receptors: a man between 60 and 70 years old with acute or convalescent COVID-19.

This sequence joins TRBV18 and TRBJ1-2; weak D call: TRBD1 (6 bases). V was cut by 0 bases and J by 5 bases, with 13 bases left in between. The CDR3 extends over 15 amino acids. CDR1 and CDR2 from the germline V gene are KGHSH and LQKENI. The chain's CDR3 is CASSPPQGRIYGYTF. CDR3 DNA: TGTGCCAGCTCACCACCACAGGGTCGGATTTATGGCTACACCTTC. Full variable domain (outside the CDR3, taken from reference TRBV18 and TRBJ1-2): NAGVMQNPRHLVRRRGQEARLRCSPMKGHSHVYWYRQLPEEGLKFMVYLQKENIIDESGMPKERFSAEFPKEGPSILRIQQVVRGDSAAYFCASSPPQGRIYGYTFGSGTRLTVV.

V usage is TRBV9 and J usage is TRBJ2-5, with TRBD1 matching over 9 bases. Trimming removed 7 bases from V and 2 bases from J; junction bases left unmatched: 6. Germline assignment: CDR1 SGDLS and CDR2 YYNGEE. CDR3 length equals 14 residues. The CDR3 DNA reads as TGTGCCAGCGCCATTGGACAGGGGCAAGAGACCCAGTACTTC. Translated, it gives CASAIGQGQETQYF.

The J gene is TRBJ1-1, the V gene TRBV24-1, with a tentative D call TRBD1 (5 bases). Germline-derived CDR1 and CDR2 are KGHDR and SFDVKD. V gave up 7 bases and J gave up 5 bases, with 16 bases separating them. This CDR3 comprises 14 residues. CDR3 DNA: TGTGCCACCAGCCCCTCGACGGGGGATACTGAAGCTTTCTTT. This sequence encodes CATSPSTGDTEAFF.

The J gene is TRBJ2-5, the V gene TRBV7-2; D might be TRBD2 (6 bases). The ends were cut back, 6 bases at V and 9 bases at J, with 20 bases in the middle. The CDR3 length is 14 residues. Germline V gives CDR1 SGHTA, CDR2 FQGNSA. The CDR3 protein is CASRPGTPSLPQYF. As DNA, the CDR3 is TGTGCCAGCAGGCCCGGGACTCCTTCCCTCCCCCAGTACTTC.

The chain uses TRBV29-1 and TRBJ2-3; 9 bases match TRBD1. The CDR3 length is 12 residues. Germline CDR1 SQVTM, CDR2 ANQGSEA. Trimming took 6 bases from V and 3 from J; bases not matched to a gene: 1. CDR3 sequence reads: CSVDRGTDTQYF. Written as DNA, the CDR3 is TGCAGCGTGGACAGGGGAACAGATACGCAGTATTTT.

The V gene is TRBV11-2, the J gene TRBJ1-3; D gene ambiguous. CDR3 length equals 12 residues. Germline CDR1 and CDR2: SGHAT and FQNNGV. V lost 5 bases, J lost 4 bases, and 6 bases lay in between. The CDR3 DNA follows: TGTGCCAGCAGCCCCCTGGGAAACACCATATATTTT. It codes for CASSPLGNTIYF.

The chain is built from TRBV5-6 and TRBJ1-5; TRBD1 matches 8 bases. The J segment lost 1 base and the V segment lost 3 bases, leaving 9 bases of the junction unmatched. The germline V gene has CDR1 SGHDT and CDR2 YYEEEE. The CDR3 has 17 amino acids. The CDR3 here is CASSSRTGQGSNQPQHF. The CDR3 bases are TGTGCCAGCAGCTCCCGGACAGGGCAAGGGAGCAATCAGCCCCAGCATTTT.

The chain uses TRBV11-3 and TRBJ1-3; the D gene is possibly TRBD1 (5 bases). CDR1 is SGHNT, CDR2 YENEEA, per germline. This CDR3 spans 17 amino acids. The V and J ends lost 0 bases and 8 bases respectively, with 20 bases between them. The DNA of the CDR3 is TGTGCCAGCAGCTTAGATCTGGTAGGCAGGGTGCGGTACACCATATATTTT. It specifies CASSLDLVGRVRYTIYF.

This clone has a single count. The rearrangement joins TRBV5-6 to TRBJ1-3, with 9 bases lining up with TRBD1. The CDR3 sequence is 17 residues long. Germline V lookup: CDR1 SGHDT, CDR2 YYEEEE. Trimming removed 4 bases from V and 0 bases from J; junction bases left unmatched: 8. CDR3 sequence: CASSDTGGWNSGNTIYF. The CDR3 nucleotides read TGTGCCAGCAGCGACACAGGGGGCTGGAACTCTGGAAACACCATATATTTT.

This chain joins TRBV13 and TRBJ1-4; D might be TRBD1 (5 bases). Looked up from germline, CDR1 is PRHDT and CDR2 is FYEKMQ (reference sequence). The CDR3 consists of 14 residues. V lost 5 bases and J lost 3, with 10 bases in between. The CDR3 DNA is TGTGCCAGCAGCCCTCGGGGGGCTAATGAAAAACTGTTTTTT. Translated, it gives CASSPRGANEKLFF.

The chain recombines TRBV28 with TRBJ2-5, with 10 bases that match TRBD2. This CDR3 is built from 15 residues. Germline loops: CDR1 MDHEN, CDR2 SYDVKM. V lost 5 bases to trimming and J lost 5 bases; unmatched junction nucleotides: 8. The CDR3 nucleotides read TGTGCCAGCAGTCCAGCGGGGGGGCCAGATGAGACCCAGTACTTC. Translating gives CASSPAGGPDETQYF.

The CDR3 DNA reads TGTGCCAGCTCACGGCAGACAGATACGCAGTATTTT. Encoded protein: CASSRQTDTQYF. J is TRBJ2-3 and V is TRBV18, with D unresolved. The CDR3 totals 12 residues. Trimming left V 4 bases short and J 3 bases short, with 5 bases between. In germline, CDR1 is KGHSH, CDR2 LQKENI.

The chain recombines TRBV21-1 with TRBJ1-2; the D call TRBD1 from the table was never checked on the DNA. TRBV21-1 is classified as a pseudogene. The CDR3 length is 15 residues. Written as DNA, the CDR3 is TGTGCCAGCAGCAAAGGAAGGGGGCGGTCTGGTGGCTACACCTTC. Amino acid sequence: CASSKGRGRSGGYTF.

This sequence joins TRBV21-1 and TRBJ1-1; whether TRBD1, the table's D call, matches the DNA was not checked. TRBV21-1 is recorded as a pseudogene. The CDR3 loop spans 12 amino acids. The CDR3 coding sequence is TGTGCCTTTGACAGGGGAGGGACTGAAGCTTTCTTT. Encoded protein: CAFDRGGTEAFF.

This chain connects TRBV15 to TRBJ1-2; D not resolved. V lost 0 bases to trimming and J lost 8 bases, with 10 bases between them. This CDR3 comprises 13 residues. Looked up from germline, CDR1 is LNHNV and CDR2 is YYDKDF (reference sequence). The CDR3 nucleotides read TGTGCCACCAGCAGAGATGAGAGGGTGGGCTACACCTTC. Residues: CATSRDERVGYTF.

This clone was observed a single time. J is TRBJ1-2 and V is TRBV24-1; 10 nucleotides line up with TRBD1. Germline loops: CDR1 KGHDR, CDR2 SFDVKD. After removal of 5 bases from V and 6 bases from J, the junction contained 8 bases not matched to a gene. The CDR3 length is 15 residues. The CDR3 is CATSASDRGQNGYTF. CDR3 coding DNA: TGTGCCACCAGTGCCTCTGACAGGGGGCAGAATGGCTACACCTTC.

The chain uses TRBV6-6 and TRBJ1-2; no reliable D call. This CDR3 has 13 amino acids. With 4 bases removed from V and 6 bases from J, the gap between germline ends came to 12 bases. Germline CDR1 MNHNY, CDR2 SVGAGI (reference sequence). CDR3 region: CASSFAGNDGYTF. The CDR3 region has the DNA TGTGCCAGCAGTTTCGCAGGAAACGATGGCTACACCTTC.

The chain carries TRBV6-2 or TRBV6-3 and TRBJ2-3, with 7 bases fitting TRBD1. Trimming took 6 bases from V and 2 from J; bases not matched to a gene: 8. Germline CDR1 is MNHEY and CDR2 is SVGEGT. The CDR3 is 15 amino acids. The CDR3 reads CASSRGQSATDTQYF. The DNA of the CDR3 is TGTGCCAGCAGCCGGGGACAGTCGGCCACAGATACGCAGTATTTT.